This T cell receptor beta chain was obtained from a study of immune evolution from preneoplasia to lung adenocarcinoma. Study conclusions and caveats: Top clone share appeared to fall from AAH through AIS, MIA, adenocarcinoma.

The method was immunoSEQ multiplex PCR; TCRdb's version includes in-frame clones alone and lacks a portion of them. The data show about 8,200 clones, 65% to 85% seen once. Trimming removed 2 bases from V and 2 bases from J, with 8 bases in between. Germline V gene lookup returns CDR1 SEHNR and CDR2 FQNEAQ (reference sequence). The CDR3 loop spans 14 amino acids. Concerning this clone itself: Antigen: not known.

The chain has TRBV7-9 and TRBJ2-3; a possible D gene is TRBD1 (6 bases). The receptor was derived from an older person with lung adenocarcinoma. Sequences were obtained from FFPE adjacent normal lung tissue. In DNA form, the CDR3 reads TGTGCCAGCAGCTTAATGGGGGCCACAGATACGCAGTATTTT. Amino acid sequence: CASSLMGATDTQYF.